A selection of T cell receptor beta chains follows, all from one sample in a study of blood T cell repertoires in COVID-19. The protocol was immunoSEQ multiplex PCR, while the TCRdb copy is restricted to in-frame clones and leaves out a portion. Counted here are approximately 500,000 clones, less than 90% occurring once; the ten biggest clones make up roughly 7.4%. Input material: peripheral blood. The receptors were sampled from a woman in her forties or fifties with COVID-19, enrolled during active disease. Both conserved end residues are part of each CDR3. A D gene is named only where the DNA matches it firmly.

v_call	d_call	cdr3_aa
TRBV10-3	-	CAITGTDSGANVLTF
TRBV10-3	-	CAISEQNYGYTF
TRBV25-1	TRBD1	CASSAPGQGPLAEAFF
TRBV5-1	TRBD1	CASSFETGENTEAFF
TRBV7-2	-	CASRRVANTGELFF
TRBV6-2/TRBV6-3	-	CASSYSSRQRYNEQFF
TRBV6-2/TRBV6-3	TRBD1	CASSYTIRDRNYGYTF
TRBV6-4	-	CASSDTGENSPLHF
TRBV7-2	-	CASSFMATPEGYTF
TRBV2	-	CASSDRYRQETQYF
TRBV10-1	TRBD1	CASSERTGADTQYF
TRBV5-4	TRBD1	CASSERQGAGGYGYTF
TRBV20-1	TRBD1	CSATLQGAAFF
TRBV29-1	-	CSVRDSVSYEQYF
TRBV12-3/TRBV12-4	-	CASTSRTGNEQYF
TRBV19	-	CASSIKREQFF
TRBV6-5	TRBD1	CASSYSKGAGYGYTF
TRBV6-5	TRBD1	CASTVPLQGAYGYTF
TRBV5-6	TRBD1	CASSLQGDYGYTF
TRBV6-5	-	CASSTSTYEQYF
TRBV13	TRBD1	CASRRWTGTNTEAFF
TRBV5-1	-	CASSPLGEKLFF
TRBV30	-	CAGDQGTDTEAFF
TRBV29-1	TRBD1	CSVRTGVQPQHF
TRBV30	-	CAWSAESGYTF
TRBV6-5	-	CASRNRGGETQYF
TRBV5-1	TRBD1	CASSFGTGGFAVYGYTF
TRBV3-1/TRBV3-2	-	CASSQDRNLDGAYNEQFF
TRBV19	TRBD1	CASTPRDSHYNEQFF
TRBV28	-	CASSFEAATEAFF
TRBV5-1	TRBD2	CASSLTSGTDTQYF
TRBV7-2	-	CASSETRGVMNTEAFF
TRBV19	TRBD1	CATAPDRDYGYTF
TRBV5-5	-	CASSPRADGANVLTF
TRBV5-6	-	CASSLVGREDTEAFF
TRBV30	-	CAWSPRLVTEQFF
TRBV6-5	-	CATQNHRDFNEKLFF
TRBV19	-	CASRTGLYSNQPQHF
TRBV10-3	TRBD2	CAIRKRGGDNEQFF
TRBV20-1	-	CSSIPLDTQYF
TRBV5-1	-	CASSLGFSADETQYF
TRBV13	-	CASSRTGIGSPLHF
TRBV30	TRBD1	CAWSKPQGAQTNEKLFF
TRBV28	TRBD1	CASSQGQDYNEQFF
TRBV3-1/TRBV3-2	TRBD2	CASSQDSGGLHYEQYF
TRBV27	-	CASSFSPGTEAFF
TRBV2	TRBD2	CASSRQGTSGGGRAKNIQYF
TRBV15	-	CATSRDRGSSQPQHF
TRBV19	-	CASSTPREAVRNYGYTF
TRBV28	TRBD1	CASSLGTGGSSEAFF
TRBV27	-	CASSGQGTYEQYF
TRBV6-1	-	CASSELGSGAILYEQYF
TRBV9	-	CASSGLRDTNYGYTF
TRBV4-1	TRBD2	CASSPPGLAGRDEQFF
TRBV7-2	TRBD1	CASSFDGQGQETQYF
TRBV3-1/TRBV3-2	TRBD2	CASSQASGAPYEQYF
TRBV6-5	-	CASRQVNEQYF
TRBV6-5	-	CASSRVLSNQPQHF
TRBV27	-	CASSFSAGFHEQYF